Following are 10 T cell receptor beta chains from one sample sequenced in a study of cytomegalovirus exposure and HLA in healthy donors. PCR primers comprised 60 Vbeta and 13 Jbeta primers. Here immunoSEQ multiplex PCR was the method, and the copy in TCRdb shows in-frame clones only, minus some. The table has over 150,000 clones, around 75% seen once. Sequencing input: PBMCs. These receptors originate from a male donor in good health and CMV-seronegative.

V is TRBV7-8 and J is TRBJ1-6; possible D gene TRBD1, 6 bases. The germline CDR1 and CDR2 sequences are SGHVS and FQNEAQ. Trimming shortened V by 6 bases and J by 4 bases, and 16 bases separated the two germline ends. The CDR3 runs to 16 residues. Here the CDR3 reads CASRPLGGDYNSPLHF. The CDR3 DNA is TGTGCCAGCAGACCTCTAGGGGGAGATTATAATTCACCCCTCCACTTT.

The chain combines TRBV10-3 with TRBJ2-7; 9 nucleotides align to TRBD1. This CDR3 is built from 20 residues. With 6 bases clipped from V and 1 base from J, the junction kept 22 bases outside the gene matches. Germline-derived CDR1 and CDR2 are ENHRY and SYGVKD. CDR3 in amino acids: CAIRPGQGKSNSTMSYEQYF. The CDR3 nucleotides read TGTGCCATCAGGCCGGGACAGGGTAAGTCCAACTCCACCATGTCCTACGAGCAGTACTTC.

The chain couples TRBV5-1 to TRBJ2-3, with TRBD2 matching over 7 bases. J was trimmed by 1 base and V by 1 base; bases with no gene match: 6. The germline V gene has CDR1 SGHRS and CDR2 YFSETQ. The length of the CDR3 is 16 residues. CDR3: CASSLTGRPRTDTQYF. The CDR3 DNA is TGCGCCAGCAGCTTGACCGGGAGGCCCCGCACAGATACGCAGTATTTT.

The CDR3 DNA follows: TGTGCCAGCAGCCCGGGACACCCATATCAGCCCCAGCATTTT. The encoded protein is CASSPGHPYQPQHF. The chain combines TRBV27 with TRBJ1-5; maybe TRBD1 (6 bases). V was pared by 6 bases and J by 5 bases, with 14 bases between. Germline-derived CDR1 and CDR2 are MNHEY and SMNVEV (reference sequence). There are 14 residues in the CDR3.

CDR3 DNA sequence: TGTGCCAGCAGCGTAGGACAGGGGCCAGATACGCAGTATTTT. Translating it yields CASSVGQGPDTQYF. The chain recombines TRBV5-5 with TRBJ2-3; 9 nucleotides align to TRBD1. V shed 4 bases and J 4 bases; nucleotides not matched to a gene: 4. The CDR3 totals 14 residues. Germline CDR1 reads SGHKS; CDR2 reads YYEKEE (reference sequence).

With respect to this clone: At one end the junction does not follow the germline gene, possibly because of a read error. The J gene is TRBJ2-3, the V gene TRBV7-9, with 7 bases lining up with TRBD2. This CDR3 has 16 amino acids. Germline loops: CDR1 SEHNR, CDR2 FQNEAQ (reference sequence). CDR3 sequence reads: CSSSLGSGNVVDTQYF. The CDR3 region has the DNA TGTTCCAGCAGCTTAGGGAGCGGGAATGTGGTAGATACGCAGTATTTT.

The J gene is TRBJ2-3, the V gene TRBV2; D unclear. V lost 4 bases and J 3 bases, leaving 11 bases between the germline ends. Germline V CDR1 and CDR2: SNHLY, FYNNEI. CDR3 size: 14 residues. Written as DNA, the CDR3 is TGTGCCAGCAGTGTAGCCTTCTTTACAGATACGCAGTATTTT. This translates into CASSVAFFTDTQYF.

This clone was counted between two and nine times. This CDR3 is also generated by other DNA sequences in the sample. The gene calls are TRBV28 and TRBJ1-4; D remains ambiguous. CDR3 length: 11 residues. Trimming took 6 bases from V and 7 from J, leaving 6 bases between them. CDR1 MDHEN and CDR2 SYDVKM come from the germline V gene. CDR3 nucleotides: TGTGCCAGCAGCCTCCGTGAAAAACTGTTTTTT. This translates into CASSLREKLFF.

The V gene is TRBV7-9, the J gene TRBJ1-5; D gene ambiguous. The V end was cut by 2 bases, the J end by 5 bases, with 4 bases between. Germline lookup yields CDR1 SEHNR and CDR2 FQNEAQ (reference sequence). The CDR3 sequence is 12 residues long. The CDR3 sequence: CASSLQDQPQHF. CDR3 in DNA: TGTGCCAGCAGCTTACAGGATCAGCCCCAGCATTTT.

The genes are TRBV6-5 and TRBJ2-5; TRBD2 agrees at 11 bases. The CDR3 length is 16 residues. The V gene's germline CDR1 is MNHEY and CDR2 SVGAGI. Germline trimming cut 4 bases from V and 0 bases from J; bases unmatched to any gene: 4. The CDR3 bases are TGTGCCAGCAGTTTTCGGACTAGCGGGTACCAAGAGACCCAGTACTTC. It is translated as CASSFRTSGYQETQYF.